One T cell receptor (beta chain) is described in this entry. Antigen specificity is unknown. The data stem from a study of T cell responses to AZD1222 COVID-19 vaccine. Study conclusions and caveats: Spike-specific TCR breadth and depth grew following two AZD1222 doses. Unmutated variant regions are reportedly the target of nearly half of TCRs that are spike-specific. The donor group comprised mostly white British people and more females; the analysis possibly underestimated clonal diversity. None of the repertoires were sampled until the peak T cell response had passed.

This CDR3 region has 15 residues. The V gene's germline CDR1 is LNHNV and CDR2 YYDKDF (reference sequence). V dropped 6 bases and J dropped 2; count of bases not matched to a gene: 6. Sequencing was performed with immunoSEQ multiplex PCR; in TCRdb, only in-frame clones are kept and a portion is missing. The table lists about 140,000 clones, around nine tenths of them singletons. The sample consisted of peripheral blood, taken on day 0 of AZD1222 vaccination. The chain recombines TRBV15 with TRBJ1-5; 8 bases line up with TRBD1. This receptor was taken from an adult in good health. The CDR3 loop reads CATSPDRVGNQPQHF. DNA for the CDR3: TGTGCCACCAGTCCGGACAGGGTTGGCAATCAGCCCCAGCATTTT.